Listed here are 21 T cell receptor beta chains from one sample, sequenced in a study of blood T cell repertoires in COVID-19. Here immunoSEQ multiplex PCR was the method, and the copy in TCRdb shows in-frame clones only, minus some. The data show approximately 490,000 clones, around 90% seen once. Sequences were obtained from PBMCs or T cells enriched from blood (not recorded which). These receptor sequences come from a young woman who had recovered from COVID-19.

The chain has TRBV11-2 and TRBJ1-5; 7 nucleotides line up with TRBD1. Germline assignment: CDR1 SGHAT and CDR2 FQNNGV. CDR3 length: 15 residues. The V segment lost 1 base and the J segment 4 bases; nucleotides outside the gene matches: 4. CDR3 loop: CASSLAGGRNQPQHF. CDR3 bases: TGTGCCAGCAGCTTAGCAGGGGGAAGGAATCAGCCCCAGCATTTT.

The CDR3 bases are TGCGCCAGCAGCTTGGCCCCTGCCGGGACACAGTACAATGAGCAGTTCTTC. Residues: CASSLAPAGTQYNEQFF. The V call is TRBV5-1, the J call TRBJ2-1; perhaps TRBD1 as D (6 bases). Between the trimmed V and J ends, which lost 0 bases and 4 bases, there was a span of 17 bases. Germline CDR1 and CDR2: SGHRS and YFSETQ. CDR3 size: 17 residues.

The chain is built from TRBV11-2 and TRBJ2-3, with 8 positions matching TRBD2. The CDR3 has 16 residues. The ends lost 7 bases at V and 3 bases at J; junction bases unmatched: 12. Germline V gene lookup returns CDR1 SGHAT and CDR2 FQNNGV. CDR3 loop: CASTSQRGGLTDTQYF. The CDR3, as DNA: TGTGCCAGCACCTCCCAGCGCGGGGGGTTAACAGATACGCAGTATTTT.

This clone was counted only a few times. This chain links TRBV30 with TRBJ1-2; D perhaps matches TRBD1 (5 bases). The CDR3 is made up of 13 amino acids. Germline assignment: CDR1 GTSNPN and CDR2 SVGIG (reference sequence). Trimming shortened V by 3 bases and J by 5 bases, and 13 bases separated the two germline ends. The CDR3: CAWSSGKGYGYTF. The CDR3 region has the DNA TGTGCCTGGAGCTCAGGGAAGGGTTATGGCTACACCTTC.

The V gene is TRBV19, the J gene TRBJ1-2; D is perhaps TRBD1 (5 bases). The V gene's germline CDR1 is LNHDA and CDR2 SQIVND (reference sequence). The CDR3 runs to 15 residues. Trimming stripped 3 bases from V and 4 bases from J, with 15 bases between. For the CDR3, the DNA is TGTGCCAGTAGTATGGGTGACAGTCGGCTCTATGGCTACACCTTC. Translation: CASSMGDSRLYGYTF.

The gene calls are TRBV3-1 (or the pseudogene TRBV3-2) and TRBJ1-6; tentative D call: TRBD1 (5 bases). V gave up 1 base and J gave up 10 bases, with 14 bases separating them. The CDR3 sequence is 15 residues long. Germline CDR1 and CDR2: LGHDT and YNNKEL (reference sequence). The DNA for the CDR3 is TGTGCCAGCAGCCAAGTCGGGGGGACCGGATCACCCCTCCACTTT. Translated, it gives CASSQVGGTGSPLHF.

As concerns this clone: The sample has other DNA sequences that encode this CDR3 too. The CDR3 DNA sequence: TGTGCCAGCAGCTTAAGACAGGATCAGCCCCAGCATTTT. Translated, it gives CASSLRQDQPQHF. The chain is built from TRBV7-9 and TRBJ1-5; possible D gene TRBD1, 6 bases. The V end lost 2 bases, the J end lost 5 bases, and 7 bases lay between the germline ends. This CDR3 spans 13 amino acids. Per the germline V gene, CDR1 is SEHNR and CDR2 is FQNEAQ (reference sequence).

The chain employs TRBV7-9 and TRBJ2-5; 7 nucleotides agree with TRBD2. Germline V CDR1 and CDR2: SEHNR, FQNEAQ (reference sequence). The CDR3 runs 14 residues. With V trimmed by 7 bases and J by 2 bases, 7 bases remained unmatched. CDR3 residues: CASTLGRVQETQYF. For the CDR3, the DNA is TGTGCCAGCACCCTGGGGAGGGTTCAAGAGACCCAGTACTTC.

V gene TRBV7-6 combines with J gene TRBJ2-5; 11 positions match TRBD2. Trimming at V came to 4 bases and at J to 7 bases, leaving 11 bases not matched to a gene. CDR3 length: 16 residues. Germline V gives CDR1 SGHVS, CDR2 FNYEAQ. CDR3 nucleotides: TGTGCCAGCAGCTCAGCCCAACTAGCGGGGGCCCGGACCCAGTACTTC. Residues: CASSSAQLAGARTQYF.

The V call is TRBV10-3, the J call TRBJ1-2; tentatively, D is TRBD1 (6 bases). Germline assignment: CDR1 ENHRY and CDR2 SYGVKD. The V gene lost 6 bases and the J gene lost 4 bases, with 18 bases spanning the gap. CDR3 length: 15 residues. The CDR3 DNA is TGTGCCATCAGCCGGGACATTGGGGCTGGCTATGGCTACACCTTC. This encodes CAISRDIGAGYGYTF.

J is TRBJ1-3 and V is TRBV7-9, with 9 bases fitting TRBD1. Germline CDR1 SEHNR, CDR2 FQNEAQ (reference sequence). V was pared by 4 bases and J by 0 bases, with 7 bases of the junction left unmatched. The CDR3 totals 17 residues. CDR3 bases: TGTGCCAGCAGCTCGCCGGGACAGGGAGTCTCTGGAAACACCATATATTTT. Translating gives CASSSPGQGVSGNTIYF.

This CDR3 reads CASTPALTGGSGNTIYF. In DNA, the CDR3 is TGTGCCAGCACCCCGGCCCTAACAGGGGGCTCTGGAAACACCATATATTTT. The chain is built from TRBV9 and TRBJ1-3; 8 positions match TRBD1. V trimming: 6 bases; J trimming: 0 bases; junction bases outside the gene matches: 11. The CDR3 consists of 17 residues. Germline loops: CDR1 SGDLS, CDR2 YYNGEE.

This clone has a count of ten or more. The chain links TRBV12-3 or TRBV12-4 to TRBJ2-7; 10 bases map to TRBD2. There are 13 residues in the CDR3. Trimming at V came to 3 bases and at J to 6 bases, leaving 2 bases not matched to a gene. The CDR3 DNA sequence: TGTGCCAGCAGTTTTAGCGGGGGGCTCGAGCAGTACTTC. Its translation is CASSFSGGLEQYF.

This clone was seen a handful of times. V and J are TRBV19 and TRBJ1-4; TRBD1 is a possible D gene (6 bases). The germline V and J ends were trimmed by 3 bases and 5 bases, with 10 bases remaining between them. The V gene's germline CDR1 is LNHDA and CDR2 SQIVND (reference sequence). The CDR3 covers 14 residues. The CDR3 DNA is TGTGCCAGTAGTATCCCCACAGGGAATGAAAAACTGTTTTTT. The encoded protein is CASSIPTGNEKLFF.

The chain couples TRBV4-1 to TRBJ2-6; the match to TRBD1 covers 7 bases. V was pared by 1 base and J by 0 bases, with 12 bases of the junction left unmatched. The CDR3 has 20 residues. Germline V CDR1 and CDR2: MGHRA, YSYEKL. The CDR3: CASSQASGTEDGSGANVLTF. Written as DNA, the CDR3 is TGCGCCAGCAGCCAAGCTTCCGGGACAGAGGATGGCTCTGGGGCCAACGTCCTGACTTTC.

The chain uses TRBV6-5 and TRBJ1-2; D may be TRBD1 (5 bases). Trimming took off 3 bases at V and 4 bases at J, with 15 bases between the two ends. The CDR3 covers 15 residues. Germline V gene lookup returns CDR1 MNHEY and CDR2 SVGAGI. The CDR3 is CASSYGGIGVYGYTF. The CDR3 DNA follows: TGTGCCAGCAGTTATGGGGGGATAGGGGTCTATGGCTACACCTTC.

This clone showed up just a few times. The V and J genes are TRBV7-2 and TRBJ2-5; 8 bases are a match to TRBD2. Germline lookup yields CDR1 SGHTA and CDR2 FQGNSA. Germline trimming cut 1 base from V and 5 bases from J; bases unmatched to any gene: 9. CDR3 length: 16 amino acids. The CDR3 here is CASSLVASGGGETQYF. CDR3 in DNA: TGTGCCAGCAGCTTAGTAGCCAGCGGGGGAGGGGAGACCCAGTACTTC.

The chain has TRBV10-3 and TRBJ2-7, with a tentative D call TRBD1 (6 bases). CDR3 length equals 14 residues. V was trimmed by 0 bases and J by 4 bases, leaving 10 bases between them. Germline V lookup: CDR1 ENHRY, CDR2 SYGVKD. The CDR3 nucleotides are TGTGCCATCAGTGAGTCGGGGACAATATACGAGCAGTACTTC. This gives the protein CAISESGTIYEQYF.

This clone has just a few counts. V and J are TRBV18 and TRBJ1-6; the match to TRBD1 covers 9 bases. The CDR3 is 14 amino acids. The V gene end was trimmed by 5 bases and the J gene end by 10 bases; junction bases not matched to a gene: 6. The germline CDR1 and CDR2 sequences are KGHSH and LQKENI. CDR3 residues: CASSTDRGISPLHF. In DNA, the CDR3 is TGTGCCAGCTCAACCGACAGGGGGATCTCACCCCTCCACTTT. Combining the CDR3 with reference TRBV18 and TRBJ1-6 gives the whole variable domain NAGVMQNPRHLVRRRGQEARLRCSPMKGHSHVYWYRQLPEEGLKFMVYLQKENIIDESGMPKERFSAEFPKEGPSILRIQQVVRGDSAAYFCASSTDRGISPLHFGNGTRLTVT.

V usage is TRBV5-1 and J usage is TRBJ2-1, with D tentatively TRBD1 (6 bases). The CDR3 has 13 residues. Per germline, CDR1 SGHRS and CDR2 YFSETQ. Trimming took 2 bases from V and 5 from J, leaving 8 bases between them. The CDR3 spells CASSFGDNNEQFF. The CDR3 nucleotides read TGCGCCAGCAGCTTTGGGGACAACAATGAGCAGTTCTTC. The variable domain in full, completed from reference TRBV5-1 and TRBJ2-1, reads KAGVTQTPRYLIKTRGQQVTLSCSPISGHRSVSWYQQTPGQGLQFLFEYFSETQRNKGNFPGRFSGRQFSNSRSEMNVSTLELGDSALYLCASSFGDNNEQFFGPGTRLTVL.

This chain connects TRBV7-9 to TRBJ1-2; D is possibly TRBD1 (5 bases). CDR3 length equals 17 residues. Trimming pared 1 base from V and 10 bases from J, leaving 25 bases between. The V gene's germline CDR1 is SEHNR and CDR2 FQNEAQ (reference sequence). The CDR3 loop reads CASSLDAGLGGKASYTF. The CDR3 DNA is TGTGCCAGCAGCTTAGATGCAGGGCTCGGCGGCAAGGCTTCCTACACCTTC.